This TCR beta chain was captured in a study of blood T cell repertoires in COVID-19. This CDR3 contains 15 residues. The ends were cut back, 2 bases at V and 2 bases at J, with 12 bases in the middle. Germline assignment: CDR1 MNHEY and CDR2 SMNVEV (reference sequence). As for this clone: Other DNA sequences in the sample encode the same CDR3.

Using immunoSEQ multiplex PCR, the repertoire was profiled, and TCRdb retains in-frame clones only, with some absent. The sample lists about 400,000 clones; more than 75% were seen once. This receptor was identified in a woman aged 30 to 39 with acute COVID-19. Source material: PBMCs or T cells enriched from blood (not recorded which). This rearrangement joins TRBV27 to TRBJ1-2, with D perhaps matching TRBD1 (6 bases). CDR3: CASSLSRQGNYGYTF. The CDR3 bases are TGTGCCAGCAGTTTAAGCAGGCAGGGGAACTATGGCTACACCTTC.